The clone carrying this T cell receptor beta chain was seen a handful of times. The CDR3 consists of 14 residues. CDR1 and CDR2 (germline): SGHVS, FNYEAQ. V was pared by 5 bases and J by 7 bases, with 17 bases between. Amplified TCR beta CDR3 regions came from RNA transcripts. TCR CDR3 regions were first amplified by RT-PCR with HTBI primers. TCRdb processed the multiplex PCR reads anew with MiXCR; each CDR3 protein has one entry. The sample includes roughly 840,000 distinct CDR3 sequences, more than 30% of them seen just once. This entry is derived from a study of T cells in Graves' hyperthyroidism and ophthalmopathy.

Specimen: blood. This chain links TRBV7-6 with TRBJ1-1; D might be TRBD1 (5 bases). The clonotype originates from a man aged 18 to 30 with Graves' hyperthyroidism. The CDR3 loop reads CASSPTEYQYEAFF. DNA of the CDR3: TGTGCCAGCAGCCCGACAGAATACCAGTATGAAGCTTTCTTT.